The 28 T cell receptor beta chains below all came from one sample that was sequenced in a study of blood T cell repertoires in COVID-19. Some clones are missing from TCRdb's copy, which holds only in-frame ones; the method was immunoSEQ multiplex PCR. The data hold a few hundred thousand clones, with roughly 90% observed a single time. The source material was peripheral blood. All receptors derive from a young man with active or convalescent COVID-19.

V gene TRBV5-1 combines with J gene TRBJ1-3, with 8 bases fitting TRBD1. CDR3 length equals 15 residues. From germline, CDR1 is SGHRS and CDR2 YFSETQ. The trim removed 0 bases at V and 6 bases at J, leaving 5 bases unmatched. The CDR3 DNA is TGCGCCAGCAGCTTGGGGACAGGGACTTCAAACACCATATATTTT. It yields the protein CASSLGTGTSNTIYF.

The DNA of the CDR3 is TGTGCCAGCAGTTCCGGGACATACCGCTCCTACAATGAGCAGTTCTTC. It encodes CASSSGTYRSYNEQFF. This rearrangement joins TRBV7-9 to TRBJ2-1, with D possibly matching TRBD1 (6 bases). The length of the CDR3 is 16 residues. Germline values: CDR1 SEHNR, CDR2 FQNEAQ (reference sequence). Trimming took 6 bases from V and 0 from J, leaving 15 bases between them.

The chain combines TRBV5-1 with TRBJ2-5, with 9 bases aligning to TRBD1. Germline V gene data show CDR1 as SGHRS and CDR2 as YFSETQ. V dropped 5 bases and J dropped 7; count of bases not matched to a gene: 18. CDR3 length equals 17 residues. The CDR3 here is CASSHNPIRDRAVTQYF. The CDR3 DNA follows: TGCGCCAGCAGTCACAATCCGATCCGGGACAGGGCGGTGACCCAGTACTTC.

A word on this clone: The identical CDR3 is also encoded by other nucleotide sequences in the sample. The chain is built from TRBV7-8 and TRBJ2-7; 8 nucleotides line up with TRBD1. The CDR3 contains 15 residues. Germline CDR1 SGHVS, CDR2 FQNEAQ. After removal of 5 bases from V and 1 base from J, the junction contained 7 bases not matched to a gene. CDR3: CASSPTGGYSYEQYF. CDR3 nucleotides: TGTGCCAGCAGCCCCACAGGGGGGTATTCCTACGAGCAGTACTTC.

The V gene is TRBV5-7, the J gene TRBJ2-3; a weak D match, TRBD1 (6 bases). Being an ORF, TRBV5-7 has a function that is uncertain. The germline V and J ends were trimmed by 0 bases and 6 bases, with 11 bases remaining between them. This CDR3 comprises 14 residues. CDR3 sequence: CASSLVARGDTQYF. The CDR3 DNA reads as TGTGCCAGCAGCTTGGTCGCGAGGGGGGATACGCAGTATTTT.

The chain combines TRBV6-2 or TRBV6-3 with TRBJ1-3; no clear D gene. This CDR3 region has 14 residues. Trimming left V 4 bases short and J 0 bases short, with 7 bases between. Germline V gene sequence: CDR1 MNHEY, CDR2 SVGEGT. The CDR3 here is CASSWTYSGNTIYF. The CDR3 nucleotides are TGTGCCAGCAGTTGGACTTACTCTGGAAACACCATATATTTT.

This chain uses TRBV9 with TRBJ2-2, with D possibly being TRBD2 (6 bases). The CDR3 is 16 residues long. V was pared by 1 base and J by 1 base, with 11 bases between. The germline gives CDR1 SGDLS, CDR2 YYNGEE. The CDR3 spells CASSVLSGQNTGELFF. The CDR3 nucleotides read TGTGCCAGCAGCGTACTTAGCGGCCAGAACACCGGGGAGCTGTTTTTT.

This chain joins TRBV5-6 and TRBJ1-1, with a tentative D call TRBD1 (5 bases). The CDR3 runs to 15 residues. Trimming removed 3 bases from V and 5 bases from J, with 17 bases in between. Germline assignment: CDR1 SGHDT and CDR2 YYEEEE. In nucleotides, the CDR3 is TGTGCCAGCAGCTCTCCCCGTGGGGGAGGGACTGAAGCTTTCTTT. Its protein is CASSSPRGGGTEAFF. The variable domain in full, with the rest retrieved from reference TRBV5-6 and TRBJ1-1, is DAGVTQSPTHLIKTRGQQVTLRCSPKSGHDTVSWYQQALGQGPQFIFQYYEEEERQRGNFPDRFSGHQFPNYSSELNVNALLLGDSALYLCASSSPRGGGTEAFFGQGTRLTVV.

The chain employs TRBV20-1 and TRBJ2-1; TRBD2 aligns across 8 bases. J gave up 2 bases and V 3 bases, and 6 bases lay outside the gene matches. The CDR3 loop spans 15 amino acids. Per germline, CDR1 DFQATT and CDR2 SNEGSKA (reference sequence). As DNA, the CDR3 is TGCAGTGCTAGTTTGACTAGCGCCGCCTACAATGAGCAGTTCTTC. This gives the protein CSASLTSAAYNEQFF.

The chain recombines TRBV28 with TRBJ2-1; 12 nucleotides agree with TRBD2. The V gene end was trimmed by 11 bases and the J gene end by 3 bases; junction bases not matched to a gene: 23. CDR1 is MDHEN, CDR2 SYDVKM, per germline. This CDR3 is 20 amino acids long. The CDR3, as DNA: TGTGCCCGCTCAGATTTGACTAGCGGGAGATGCTTGGGAGACTACAATGAGCAGTTCTTC. Its protein is CARSDLTSGRCLGDYNEQFF.

V usage is TRBV3-1 (or the pseudogene TRBV3-2) and J usage is TRBJ2-5; TRBD2 matches at 14 bases. The CDR3 loop spans 15 amino acids. The V gene's germline CDR1 is LGHDT and CDR2 YNNKEL (reference sequence). V lost 4 bases to trimming and J lost 5 bases; unmatched junction nucleotides: 3. CDR3 amino acids: CASSRTSGGWETQYF. In DNA form, the CDR3 reads TGTGCCAGCAGCCGGACTAGCGGGGGGTGGGAGACCCAGTACTTC.

The rearrangement joins TRBV5-6 to TRBJ2-7; 12 bases align to TRBD1. The CDR3 covers 17 residues. V was pared by 4 bases and J by 3 bases, with 11 bases of the junction left unmatched. Germline lookup yields CDR1 SGHDT and CDR2 YYEEEE. The CDR3 region has the DNA TGTGCCAGCAGCACCCGGGACAGGGGGCGCCCGGGCTACGAGCAGTACTTC. It specifies CASSTRDRGRPGYEQYF.

The rearrangement joins TRBV7-2 to TRBJ1-6, with D perhaps matching TRBD1 (6 bases). With 4 bases removed from V and 10 bases from J, the gap between germline ends came to 17 bases. The germline CDR1 and CDR2 sequences are SGHTA and FQGNSA. The CDR3 consists of 15 residues. The CDR3 coding sequence is TGTGCCAGCAGCTCAGGGGTTGGAGCAAGCTCACCCCTCCACTTT. This gives the protein CASSSGVGASSPLHF.

The gene calls are TRBV2 and TRBJ1-2, with D unclear. Germline V gives CDR1 SNHLY, CDR2 FYNNEI. The ends were cut back, 6 bases at V and 8 bases at J, with 10 bases in the middle. The CDR3 contains 11 residues. CDR3 loop: CASSKLRGYTF. In nucleotides, the CDR3 is TGTGCCAGCAGCAAATTGAGGGGCTACACCTTC. The full variable domain, in which reference TRBV2 and TRBJ1-2 provide the parts outside the CDR3, is EPEVTQTPSHQVTQMGQEVILRCVPISNHLYFYWYRQILGQKVEFLVSFYNNEISEKSEIFDDQFSVERPDGSNFTLKIRSTKLEDSAMYFCASSKLRGYTFGSGTRLTVV.

A few counts support this clone. The rearrangement uses TRBV29-1 and TRBJ2-3; possible D gene TRBD2, 6 bases. The CDR3 length is 14 residues. Trimming pared 4 bases from V and 2 bases from J, leaving 13 bases between. Germline CDR1 reads SQVTM; CDR2 reads ANQGSEA. The CDR3 spells CSVALAGPTDTQYF. In DNA, the CDR3 is TGCAGCGTTGCTTTGGCGGGACCCACAGATACGCAGTATTTT.

The J gene is TRBJ2-7, the V gene TRBV7-2, with D unresolved. Trimming cost V 5 bases and J 0 bases, with 23 bases left between them. The CDR3 is 18 amino acids. The germline gives CDR1 SGHTA, CDR2 FQGNSA. The CDR3 DNA sequence: TGTGCCAGCAGCCCGTGGGCATTGCAGGTATCCAACTCCTACGAGCAGTACTTC. As protein: CASSPWALQVSNSYEQYF.

The rearrangement joins TRBV10-2 to TRBJ2-1, with D possibly matching TRBD2 (5 bases). Germline CDR1 and CDR2: WSHSY and SAAADI. CDR3 length equals 13 residues. The ends were cut back, 5 bases at V and 3 bases at J, with 8 bases in the middle. The DNA for the CDR3 is TGCGCCAGCAGTCAACGGGACTACAATGAGCAGTTCTTC. It translates to CASSQRDYNEQFF.

The CDR3 sequence is CASSYSTAPYGYTF. CDR3 bases: TGTGCCAGCAGTTACTCGACAGCTCCGTATGGCTACACCTTC. This chain joins TRBV6-5 and TRBJ1-2; weak D call: TRBD1 (5 bases). Trimming shortened V by 0 bases and J by 5 bases, and 10 bases separated the two germline ends. This CDR3 spans 14 amino acids. Per germline, CDR1 MNHEY and CDR2 SVGAGI.

The chain recombines TRBV9 with TRBJ2-3; 7 nucleotides line up with TRBD1. The trim removed 3 bases at V and 2 bases at J, leaving 6 bases unmatched. The germline gives CDR1 SGDLS, CDR2 YYNGEE. The CDR3 extends over 15 amino acids. DNA of the CDR3: TGTGCCAGCAGCGGTAGGGGGCATCTCACAGATACGCAGTATTTT. It yields the protein CASSGRGHLTDTQYF.

This clone was observed a single time. The chain recombines TRBV29-1 with TRBJ2-1; 9 bases agree with TRBD1. Germline V lookup: CDR1 SQVTM, CDR2 ANQGSEA. V lost 7 bases and J lost 5; bases outside the gene matches: 9. CDR3 length: 14 residues. The DNA for the CDR3 is TGCAGCGCCCTCGGACAGGGGACCAACAATGAGCAGTTCTTC. Its translation is CSALGQGTNNEQFF.

The rearrangement uses TRBV5-4 and TRBJ1-5; 7 bases align to TRBD1. CDR3 length equals 16 residues. The ends lost 0 bases at V and 4 bases at J; junction bases unmatched: 7. CDR1 SGHNT and CDR2 YYREEE come from the germline V gene (reference sequence). CDR3 protein: CASSLDGTATNQPQHF. The CDR3 nucleotides are TGTGCCAGCAGCTTGGATGGGACAGCGACGAATCAGCCCCAGCATTTT.

The V gene is TRBV19, the J gene TRBJ1-1; D is ambiguous. Trimming cost V 6 bases and J 2 bases, with 10 bases left between them. There are 13 residues in the CDR3. In germline, CDR1 is LNHDA, CDR2 SQIVND (reference sequence). The CDR3 DNA reads as TGTGCCAGTAGGCCGGGATCTAACACTGAAGCTTTCTTT. Translating gives CASRPGSNTEAFF.

The V gene is TRBV11-2, the J gene TRBJ1-1; 10 positions match TRBD1. Germline V gene sequence: CDR1 SGHAT, CDR2 FQNNGV. The CDR3 runs to 18 residues. With V trimmed by 5 bases and J by 2 bases, 14 bases remained unmatched. The CDR3 nucleotides are TGTGCCAGCAGCCCCAAACTGCCGGACAGGGGGGGCAACACTGAAGCTTTCTTT. Its translation: CASSPKLPDRGGNTEAFF.

The chain couples TRBV28 to TRBJ1-5, with D hard to call. This CDR3 contains 15 residues. Deletions cut 1 base from V and 4 bases from J, with 11 bases between. The germline V gene has CDR1 MDHEN and CDR2 SYDVKM. The CDR3 sequence: CASSLSGGQNQPQHF. The CDR3 DNA reads TGTGCCAGCAGTTTATCAGGAGGGCAGAATCAGCCCCAGCATTTT.

The chain carries TRBV20-1 and TRBJ1-5; 8 nucleotides agree with TRBD1. Germline V gives CDR1 DFQATT, CDR2 SNEGSKA (reference sequence). After removal of 3 bases from V and 7 bases from J, the junction contained 11 bases not matched to a gene. This CDR3 contains 15 residues. The chain's CDR3 is CSASGQGAMWQPQHF. In DNA form, the CDR3 reads TGCAGTGCTAGTGGGCAGGGGGCTATGTGGCAGCCCCAGCATTTT.

Here the CDR3 reads CASSLGQYAVSTDTQYF. The DNA for the CDR3 is TGTGCCAGCAGCTTAGGCCAGTACGCAGTGAGCACAGATACGCAGTATTTT. The chain joins TRBV13 to TRBJ2-3; D gene ambiguous. Germline V gene lookup returns CDR1 PRHDT and CDR2 FYEKMQ (reference sequence). V was clipped by 0 bases and J by 0 bases, with 13 bases between them. The CDR3 runs 17 residues.

To note about this clone: This same CDR3 is encoded by further DNA sequences in the sample. The chain has TRBV5-1 and TRBJ2-7; 12 bases are shared with TRBD2. V shed 5 bases and J 4 bases; nucleotides not matched to a gene: 4. Germline V gene lookup returns CDR1 SGHRS and CDR2 YFSETQ. The CDR3 sequence is 14 residues long. The CDR3 is CASSSGTSGYEQYF. CDR3 sequence (DNA): TGCGCCAGCAGTTCCGGGACTAGCGGGTACGAGCAGTACTTC. Full variable domain (remainder filled in from reference TRBV5-1 and TRBJ2-7): KAGVTQTPRYLIKTRGQQVTLSCSPISGHRSVSWYQQTPGQGLQFLFEYFSETQRNKGNFPGRFSGRQFSNSRSEMNVSTLELGDSALYLCASSSGTSGYEQYFGPGTRLTVT.

This clone was seen a single time. This chain links TRBV27 with TRBJ1-4, with 7 bases matching TRBD1. V lost 3 bases, J lost 5 bases, and 3 bases stayed unmatched. The CDR3 is 14 amino acids. CDR1 is MNHEY and CDR2 is SMNVEV in the germline V gene (reference sequence). CDR3 amino acids: CASSFSRGNEKLFF. CDR3 sequence (DNA): TGTGCCAGCAGTTTTTCCAGGGGGAATGAAAAACTGTTTTTT.